The entry below describes one T cell receptor (beta chain). What it recognizes is unknown. Making TCR beta cDNA involved around 510 ng total RNA and a constant-region primer. Generation of the TCR beta libraries relied on three nested multiplex PCR rounds using slightly modified ARM-PCR. It was with TRBV1-TRBV30 forward primers and a C-beta reverse primer that the first two PCR rounds were run, at roughly 9 cycles each. TCRdb called the multiplex PCR reads again in MiXCR, with one record for every CDR3 protein. The sample carries about 74,000 distinct CDR3 sequences, 60% to 75% recorded once. Germline V lookup: CDR1 SGHTA, CDR2 FQGNSA. The V and J ends lost 10 bases and 5 bases, in that order; junction bases with no gene match: 4. This CDR3 contains 12 residues. These data come from a study of tumor-infiltrating lymphocytes in primary liver carcinoma. Starting material for RNA and DNA co-extraction consisted of about 20-30 mg of unsorted bulk tissue. Surgical resection was the treatment these patients received for primary liver carcinoma. The study sampled five separate regions from each tumor.

Study results and limitations: Tumor-adjacent and tumor-blood pairs displayed less overlap than did pairs of tumor regions.

The gene calls are TRBV7-2 and TRBJ2-1; the match to TRBD2 covers 8 bases. The sequenced material came from liver tumor tissue from sampling region 4. Indicated subset: tumor region T4, right-lateral pole. This clonotype was sampled from a middle-aged man with primary liver carcinoma and hepatitis B virus infection. CDR3 in DNA: TGTGCCACCAATAGCGGGAACAATGAGCAGTTCTTC. It yields the protein CATNSGNNEQFF.